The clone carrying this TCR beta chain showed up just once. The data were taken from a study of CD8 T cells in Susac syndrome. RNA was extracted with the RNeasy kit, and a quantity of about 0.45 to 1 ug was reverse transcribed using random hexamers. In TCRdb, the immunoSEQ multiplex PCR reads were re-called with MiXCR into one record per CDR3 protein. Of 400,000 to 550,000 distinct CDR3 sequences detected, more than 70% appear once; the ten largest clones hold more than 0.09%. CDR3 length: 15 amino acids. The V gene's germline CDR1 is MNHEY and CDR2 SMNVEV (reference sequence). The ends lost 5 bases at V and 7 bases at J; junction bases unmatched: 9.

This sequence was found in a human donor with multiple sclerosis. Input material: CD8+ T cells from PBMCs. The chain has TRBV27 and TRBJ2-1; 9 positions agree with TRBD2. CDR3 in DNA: TGTGCCAGCAGTGTAGGGGCTAGCGGGGCGAATGAGCAGTTCTTC. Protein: CASSVGASGANEQFF.